These T cell receptor beta chains were read from a single sample in a study of CD8+CD57+ T cells in acquired aplastic anemia. A single record per CDR3 protein comes from TCRdb applying MiXCR to the reads. This table holds about 240,000 distinct CDR3 sequences, 47% found once. Source material: sorted CD4+, CD8+, or CD8+CD57+ T cells (not recorded which) from PBMCs. These receptor sequences come from a human donor with aplastic anemia. CDR3s include the opening cysteine and the closing phenylalanine or tryptophan. The D gene is left open where the match is weak. For some rows the clone size is stated as once, few or many, or as a class when expanded; others skip it.

d_gene	v_gene	abundance	j_gene	CDR3nt	CDR3aa
.	TRBV11-2	.	TRBJ2-7	TGTGCCAGCAGCTTCAAGGGAAGCTCCTACGAGCAGTACTTC	CASSFKGSSYEQYF
.	TRBV20-1	many	TRBJ1-1	TGCAGTGCGCTTGATTACACTGAAGCTTTCTTT	CSALDYTEAFF
.	TRBV15	once	TRBJ1-1	TGTGCCACCAGCAGAGATCGGAGGTGGAACACTGAAGCTTTCTTT	CATSRDRRWNTEAFF
TRBD2	TRBV7-3	many	TRBJ2-7	TGTGCCAGCAGCCCCGCCGGGACTAGCAACGAGCAGTACTTC	CASSPAGTSNEQYF
.	TRBV7-9	.	TRBJ1-1	TGTGCCAGCAGCTTAGCTCGTGGAGGGGGGGACACTGAAGCTTTCTTC	CASSLARGGGDTEAFF
TRBD1	TRBV6-2/TRBV6-3	few	TRBJ1-4	TGTGCCAGCAGTTACTCGGTGCGGGACAGGACCGAAAAACTGTTTTTT	CASSYSVRDRTEKLFF
.	TRBV9	many	TRBJ1-3	TGTGCCAGCAGCGCCTCACCTAGGACACGGATGAGAGACACCATATATTTT	CASSASPRTRMRDTIYF
TRBD2	TRBV7-2	.	TRBJ2-3	TGTGCCGGCAGCGCACGACCGGGACTAACTTACACAGATACGCAGTATTTT	CAGSARPGLTYTDTQYF
TRBD2	TRBV7-9	.	TRBJ2-7	TGTGCCAGCAGCTTAGTCGGCGGGGGACCTGTCGAGCAGTACTTC	CASSLVGGGPVEQYF
.	TRBV29-1	.	TRBJ1-2	TGCAGCGTTGGAATCAACTATGGCTACACCTTC	CSVGINYGYTF
.	TRBV25-1	.	TRBJ2-1	TGTGCCAGCAGTGGAAGCTGGAGCTCCTACAATGAGCAGTTCTTC	CASSGSWSSYNEQFF
TRBD2	TRBV10-3	few	TRBJ2-3	TGTGCCAGCAGTTACTCCCTAGCGGGGGCCCTTATTACAGATACGCAGTATTTT	CASSYSLAGALITDTQYF
.	TRBV7-9	once	TRBJ1-2	TGTGCCAGCAGCACCCAGCGGGATAACTATGGCTACACCTTC	CASSTQRDNYGYTF
.	TRBV27	many	TRBJ1-2	TGTGCCGCTGCGGGGAGTTACGGCTACACCTTC	CAAAGSYGYTF
.	TRBV24-1	.	TRBJ1-2	TGTGCCACCAGTGAGGGGGGCGGCTATGGCTACACCTTC	CATSEGGGYGYTF
.	TRBV7-9	.	TRBJ1-2	TGTGCCAGCTCACCAGGGGCCCGGATTTCCTATGGCTACACCTTC	CASSPGARISYGYTF
.	TRBV11-2	.	TRBJ1-1	TGTGCCAGCAGCTTAGAGGTTCTACGGAACACTGAAGCTTTCTTT	CASSLEVLRNTEAFF
.	TRBV20-1	many	TRBJ2-1	TGCAGTTGCCGTATTAGCGAGAACTACAATGAGCAGTTCTTC	CSCRISENYNEQFF
TRBD1	TRBV6-5	.	TRBJ1-1	TGTGCCAGCAGTTACCCGACTGGACAGGGAGATAAGACTGAAGCTTTCTTT	CASSYPTGQGDKTEAFF
.	TRBV4-3	many	TRBJ2-7	TGCGCCAGCAGCCAAGATGGGACATCGGACCCCTACGAGCAGTACTTC	CASSQDGTSDPYEQYF
.	TRBV9	.	TRBJ1-2	TGTGCCAGCAGCGTAGCGGGGGGGGGAGGCTACACCTTC	CASSVAGGGGYTF
TRBD1	TRBV7-9	once	TRBJ1-3	TGTGCCAGCAGCGCACCCGGGACAGGCAACGGAAACACCATATATTTT	CASSAPGTGNGNTIYF
.	TRBV6-5	.	TRBJ1-4	TGTGCCAGCAGTTACTCCGGGATAAAGGGAGAAAAACTGTTTTTT	CASSYSGIKGEKLFF
.	TRBV15	.	TRBJ2-5	TGTGCCACCAGCAGAATGGACCACCGCCGAGAGACCCAGTACTTC	CATSRMDHRRETQYF
.	TRBV27	.	TRBJ1-2	TGTGCCAGCAGTTACTTAAGGGGGTCTAACTATGGCTACACCTTC	CASSYLRGSNYGYTF
.	TRBV10-3	.	TRBJ2-7	TGTGCCATCAGTGAGTGGAAGGGAGCTTACGAGCAGTACTTC	CAISEWKGAYEQYF